The 14 T cell receptor beta chains below come from one sample, sequenced in a study of blood T cell repertoires in COVID-19. TCRdb's table, derived via immunoSEQ multiplex PCR, lists solely in-frame clones and lacks some. The sample yields some 53,000 clones, approximately 89% seen once. The material sequenced was peripheral blood. These receptors all stem from a man in his sixties with active COVID-19.

The chain combines TRBV5-3 with TRBJ2-7; D is unclear. TRBV5-3 is noted as an ORF with a role that remains uncertain. The CDR3 covers 13 residues. V was cut by 2 bases and J by 6 bases, with 12 bases left in between. CDR3 amino acids: CARSFALECEQYF. CDR3 DNA sequence: TGTGCCAGAAGCTTTGCTCTAGAGTGCGAGCAGTACTTC.

The chain recombines TRBV11-2 with TRBJ2-1, with D unclear. With 1 base removed from V and 5 bases from J, the gap between germline ends came to 12 bases. The V gene's germline CDR1 is SGHAT and CDR2 FQNNGV. This CDR3 comprises 15 residues. The CDR3 loop is CASSLVLAGNNEQFF. In DNA form, the CDR3 reads TGTGCCAGCAGCTTAGTATTGGCAGGCAACAATGAGCAGTTCTTC.

V usage is TRBV6-5 and J usage is TRBJ2-3; maybe TRBD2 (6 bases). V shed 2 bases and J shed 2 bases, with 8 bases lying between them. CDR3 length: 14 amino acids. CDR1 is MNHEY, CDR2 SVGAGI, per germline. The CDR3 sequence is CASSYGGVTDTQYF. For the CDR3, the DNA is TGTGCCAGCAGTTACGGCGGGGTCACAGATACGCAGTATTTT.

The chain uses TRBV9 and TRBJ2-3; TRBD2 matches 8 bases. V lost 4 bases and J lost 4; bases outside the gene matches: 17. Germline V CDR1 and CDR2: SGDLS, YYNGEE. The CDR3 spans 18 residues. The CDR3 reads CASSIGGSGRAVPDTQYF. The CDR3 region has the DNA TGTGCCAGCAGCATCGGGGGGTCCGGGAGGGCCGTTCCAGATACGCAGTATTTT.

V is TRBV2 and J is TRBJ1-5, with D uncertain. V gave up 1 base and J gave up 0 bases, with 7 bases separating them. The CDR3 runs 15 residues. Germline CDR1 is SNHLY and CDR2 is FYNNEI. CDR3 bases: TGTGCCAGCAGTGAAGACAGTTATAGCAATCAGCCCCAGCATTTT. Its translation: CASSEDSYSNQPQHF.

The gene calls are TRBV10-3 and TRBJ2-1; 9 bases map to TRBD1. CDR3 length: 14 amino acids. Germline CDR1 reads ENHRY; CDR2 reads SYGVKD. V lost 7 bases, J lost 2 bases, and 3 bases stayed unmatched. The CDR3 DNA reads as TGTGCCATCAAGGACAGGGGTACCTACAATGAGCAGTTCTTC. This codes for CAIKDRGTYNEQFF.

The chain is built from TRBV9 and TRBJ2-3; TRBD1 matches at 7 bases. Per germline, CDR1 SGDLS and CDR2 YYNGEE. CDR3 length: 15 residues. Trimming at V came to 0 bases and at J to 5 bases, leaving 6 bases not matched to a gene. The chain's CDR3 is CASSVARTGVDTQYF. CDR3 sequence (DNA): TGTGCCAGCAGCGTAGCGAGAACAGGGGTAGATACGCAGTATTTT.

J is TRBJ2-7 and V is TRBV29-1; TRBD2 matches at 9 bases. The CDR3 totals 14 residues. CDR1 and CDR2 from the germline V gene are SQVTM and ANQGSEA. V dropped 8 bases and J dropped 4; count of bases not matched to a gene: 12. The CDR3, as DNA: TGCAGCCACTCTGCGGGAGGGCCGGAGTACGAGCAGTACTTC. Its translation is CSHSAGGPEYEQYF.

This sequence joins TRBV5-1 and TRBJ1-4; 8 positions match TRBD1. The germline CDR1 and CDR2 sequences are SGHRS and YFSETQ. Trimming removed 3 bases from V and 8 bases from J; junction bases left unmatched: 6. The CDR3 has 14 amino acids. The CDR3 loop is CASSSDRGGEKLFF. In DNA, the CDR3 is TGCGCCAGCAGCTCCGACAGGGGAGGCGAAAAACTGTTTTTT.

This clone occurred a few times. CDR3 DNA: TGTGCCAGCAGCCAGACTAGCGGGAACTGGGAGCAGTACTTC. It codes for CASSQTSGNWEQYF. The chain combines TRBV11-2 with TRBJ2-7; 11 nucleotides align to TRBD2. Trimming removed 5 bases from V and 7 bases from J; junction bases left unmatched: 7. This CDR3 is 14 amino acids long. The germline gives CDR1 SGHAT, CDR2 FQNNGV.

The rearrangement joins TRBV30 to TRBJ1-2, with a tentative D call TRBD1 (6 bases). CDR3 length: 16 amino acids. Per the germline V gene, CDR1 is GTSNPN and CDR2 is SVGIG (reference sequence). V shed 2 bases and J shed 4 bases, with 20 bases lying between them. The CDR3, as DNA: TGTGCCTGGAGTCCGTTGGACAGACAAAAGGCCTATGGCTACACCTTC. Protein: CAWSPLDRQKAYGYTF.

This sequence joins TRBV27 and TRBJ1-1; a possible D gene is TRBD1 (5 bases). The CDR3 extends over 14 amino acids. The germline V gene has CDR1 MNHEY and CDR2 SMNVEV (reference sequence). Trimming shortened V by 8 bases and J by 8 bases, and 21 bases separated the two germline ends. The CDR3 here is CASQLADRPWEAFF. In DNA, the CDR3 is TGTGCCAGCCAACTTGCTGACAGACCTTGGGAAGCTTTCTTT.

The chain links TRBV7-2 to TRBJ2-1, with 10 nucleotides matching TRBD2. Per germline, CDR1 SGHTA and CDR2 FQGNSA. This CDR3 is 19 amino acids long. V gave up 1 base and J gave up 3 bases; unmatched junction bases: 12. The CDR3 DNA reads TGTGCCAGCAGCTTAGGAGTCGGACTAGCGGTAAGCGTCTACAATGAGCAGTTCTTC. Its protein is CASSLGVGLAVSVYNEQFF. Full variable domain (rest looked up from reference TRBV7-2 and TRBJ2-1): GAGVSQSPSNKVTEKGKDVELRCDPISGHTALYWYRQSLGQGLEFLIYFQGNSAPDKSGLPSDRFSAERTGGSVSTLTIQRTQQEDSAVYLCASSLGVGLAVSVYNEQFFGPGTRLTVL.

The CDR3: CASSSPSESAEAFF. The CDR3 DNA reads TGTGCCAGCAGTTCCCCGTCCGAGAGCGCTGAAGCTTTCTTT. V and J are TRBV6-2 or TRBV6-3 and TRBJ1-1; unclear D gene. Germline CDR1 is MNHEY and CDR2 is SVGEGT. This CDR3 contains 14 residues. Trimming took 4 bases from V and 6 from J, leaving 15 bases between them.